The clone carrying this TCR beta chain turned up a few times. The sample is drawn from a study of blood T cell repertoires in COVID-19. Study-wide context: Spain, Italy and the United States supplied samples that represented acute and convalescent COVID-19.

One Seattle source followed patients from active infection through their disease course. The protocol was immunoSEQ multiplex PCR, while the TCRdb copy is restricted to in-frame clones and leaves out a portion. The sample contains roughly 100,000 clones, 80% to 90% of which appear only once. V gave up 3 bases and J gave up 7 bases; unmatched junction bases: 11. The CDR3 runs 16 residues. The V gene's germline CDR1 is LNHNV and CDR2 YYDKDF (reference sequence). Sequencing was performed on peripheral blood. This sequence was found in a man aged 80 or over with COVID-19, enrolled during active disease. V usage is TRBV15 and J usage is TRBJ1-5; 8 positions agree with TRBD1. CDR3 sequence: CATSRGRDRGRQPQHF. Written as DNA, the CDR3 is TGTGCCACCAGCAGGGGGAGAGACAGGGGAAGGCAGCCCCAGCATTTT. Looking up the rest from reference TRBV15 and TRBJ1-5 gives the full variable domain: DAMVIQNPRYQVTQFGKPVTLSCSQTLNHNVMYWYQQKSSQAPKLLFHYYDKDFNNEADTPDNFQSRRPNTSFCFLDIRSPGLGDTAMYLCATSRGRDRGRQPQHFGDGTRLSIL.